Each of the 30 T cell receptor beta chains below was sequenced from the same sample in a study of T cells expressing NK-cell markers. TCRdb re-called the 5' RACE reads; every CDR3 protein appears as one record, without DNA. The sample totals fewer than 550,000 distinct CDR3 sequences; its top ten clones hold 1.4%. Sequenced material: blood T cells: a sorted CD56 or NKG2C T cell subset, CD4+ or CD8+ T cells, or bulk PBMC T cells (not recorded which). These receptor sequences come from a woman aged 45-65 years in good health.

V usage is TRBV5-1 and J usage is TRBJ2-3; TCRdb's assignment of TRBD1 cannot be checked, as there is no DNA. Germline V gene sequence: CDR1 SGHRS, CDR2 YFSETQ. The CDR3 has 16 residues. This CDR3 reads CASKAIVGPPTDTQYF. The entire variable domain, with the rest obtained from reference TRBV5-1 and TRBJ2-3, is as follows: KAGVTQTPRYLIKTRGQQVTLSCSPISGHRSVSWYQQTPGQGLQFLFEYFSETQRNKGNFPGRFSGRQFSNSRSEMNVSTLELGDSALYLCASKAIVGPPTDTQYFGPGTRLTVL.

The gene calls are TRBV20-1 and TRBJ1-2; the TRBD1 assignment by TCRdb is unverifiable without DNA. Germline V gene lookup returns CDR1 DFQATT and CDR2 SNEGSKA (reference sequence). The CDR3 extends over 12 amino acids. CDR3 residues: CSVRSPQHGYTF.

The V call is TRBV5-1, the J call TRBJ1-1; the D call from TCRdb, TRBD1, cannot be confirmed without DNA. The CDR3 length is 14 residues. In germline, CDR1 is SGHRS, CDR2 YFSETQ. The chain's CDR3 is CASSLFRGHTEAFF.

The chain's CDR3 is CATSDLSGDGPNEQFF. J is TRBJ2-1 and V is TRBV24-1; no DNA is available, so the TRBD2 call from TCRdb remains unchecked. The CDR3 sequence is 16 residues long. In germline, CDR1 is KGHDR, CDR2 SFDVKD.

J is TRBJ2-7 and V is TRBV7-3; there is no DNA to check the TCRdb D call of TRBD1. The germline V gene encodes CDR1 SGHTA and CDR2 FQGTGA. There are 15 residues in the CDR3. This CDR3 is CASSLTGGGPYEQYF.

The chain couples TRBV4-2 to TRBJ2-1; TCRdb picks TRBD1, but there is no DNA to check that call. This CDR3 comprises 15 residues. Germline values: CDR1 LGHNA, CDR2 YNFKEQ. CDR3 sequence: CASSLQPGDLGEQFF.

The CDR3 reads CASSQGGPNTGELFF. The chain joins TRBV3-1 to TRBJ2-2; lacking DNA, the TRBD1 call made by TCRdb goes unchecked. Germline values: CDR1 LGHDT, CDR2 YNNKEL (reference sequence). The CDR3 contains 15 residues.

The genes are TRBV7-8 and TRBJ2-3; the TCRdb D gene call, TRBD1, has no DNA to confirm it. Germline assignment: CDR1 SGHVS and CDR2 FQNEAQ. CDR3 length: 16 residues. CDR3: CASSLDPDRFTDTQYF.

This chain links TRBV14 with TRBJ2-1. Germline V lookup: CDR1 SGHDN, CDR2 FVKESK. The CDR3 is 16 amino acids. This CDR3 is CASSQVAGGFVNEQFF.

V usage is TRBV27 and J usage is TRBJ1-3; with no DNA, the TCRdb D assignment of TRBD1 cannot be verified. Germline V lookup: CDR1 MNHEY, CDR2 SMNVEV (reference sequence). The CDR3 extends over 15 amino acids. CDR3 loop: CASSPQGNAGNTIYF.

This sequence joins TRBV19 and TRBJ1-2; TCRdb returns TRBD1, unconfirmable since there is no DNA. The length of the CDR3 is 14 residues. CDR1 and CDR2 (germline): LNHDA, SQIVND (reference sequence). The CDR3 protein is CASIRQGVFYGYTF.

This sequence joins TRBV6-5 and TRBJ1-1; TCRdb gives TRBD1 as the D gene, but with no DNA this cannot be confirmed. The CDR3 is 15 residues long. The V gene's germline CDR1 is MNHEY and CDR2 SVGAGI. CDR3 amino acids: CASSYSWTGGTEAFF.

The chain combines TRBV18 with TRBJ1-2. There are 14 residues in the CDR3. The germline V gene encodes CDR1 KGHSH and CDR2 LQKENI. CDR3 amino acids: CASSPQKGYYGYTF.

V and J are TRBV20-1 and TRBJ2-1; TCRdb calls TRBD2, which cannot be checked without DNA. This CDR3 comprises 15 residues. Germline V gene lookup returns CDR1 DFQATT and CDR2 SNEGSKA (reference sequence). This CDR3 reads CSASGLAGAPIRQFF.

The rearrangement links TRBV7-6 to TRBJ2-5. This CDR3 comprises 15 residues. Germline lookup yields CDR1 SGHVS and CDR2 FNYEAQ. This chain's CDR3 is CASSLVHRVEETQYF.

The CDR3 loop reads CASSHNRGGQSDTQYF. The chain links TRBV4-2 to TRBJ2-3; lacking DNA, the TRBD1 call made by TCRdb goes unchecked. Germline V lookup: CDR1 LGHNA, CDR2 YNFKEQ. The CDR3 sequence is 16 residues long.

This chain joins TRBV6-1 and TRBJ1-2; TCRdb outputs TRBD1, but without DNA this stays unchecked. The CDR3 is 14 residues long. From germline, CDR1 is MNHNS and CDR2 SASEGT. Here the CDR3 reads CASRGTVLRGGYTF.

The CDR3 reads CSARPKTPIAGGRETQYF. The rearrangement uses TRBV20-1 and TRBJ2-5; there is no DNA to check the TCRdb D call of TRBD2. CDR1 is DFQATT, CDR2 SNEGSKA, per germline (reference sequence). The CDR3 contains 18 residues.

This chain connects TRBV7-6 to TRBJ2-7. The CDR3 spans 15 residues. Germline V CDR1 and CDR2: SGHVS, FNYEAQ. The CDR3 sequence is CASSSRFTPRYEQYF. The variable domain in full, with the rest retrieved from reference TRBV7-6 and TRBJ2-7, is GAGVSQSPRYKVTKRGQDVALRCDPISGHVSLYWYRQALGQGPEFLTYFNYEAQQDKSGLPNDRFSAERPEGSISTLTIQRTEQRDSAMYRCASSSRFTPRYEQYFGPGTRLTVT.

This chain links TRBV4-1 with TRBJ2-1; TCRdb lists TRBD2, though no DNA is available to test this call. The CDR3 sequence is 17 residues long. From germline, CDR1 is MGHRA and CDR2 YSYEKL. The CDR3 region is CASSQSQAGVTYNEQFF.

The rearrangement joins TRBV20-1 to TRBJ2-7; TCRdb's D call, TRBD2, is unchecked because there is no DNA. This CDR3 is built from 14 residues. Germline CDR1 DFQATT, CDR2 SNEGSKA (reference sequence). The CDR3: CSAISSGKNYEQYF.

The V and J genes are TRBV5-6 and TRBJ1-2; TCRdb's D gene call, TRBD1, goes unchecked for lack of DNA. Germline CDR1 is SGHDT and CDR2 is YYEEEE. The CDR3 consists of 16 residues. CDR3 in amino acids: CAISQRSRGPNYGYTF.

The V call is TRBV5-1, the J call TRBJ1-3; TCRdb's D call, TRBD1, is unchecked because there is no DNA. The CDR3 runs 16 residues. CDR1 SGHRS and CDR2 YFSETQ come from the germline V gene. CDR3: CASSPRGVYSGNTIYF.

The V gene is TRBV7-8, the J gene TRBJ2-2; TCRdb lists TRBD2, though no DNA is available to test this call. The germline V gene encodes CDR1 SGHVS and CDR2 FQNEAQ. The CDR3 is 16 residues long. The CDR3 is CASSLAGLAFTGELFF. Complete variable domain (other parts from reference TRBV7-8 and TRBJ2-2): GAGVSQSPRYKVAKRGQDVALRCDPISGHVSLFWYQQALGQGPEFLTYFQNEAQLDKSGLPSDRFFAERPEGSVSTLKIQRTQQEDSAVYLCASSLAGLAFTGELFFGEGSRLTVL.

The chain recombines TRBV7-2 with TRBJ1-5; absent DNA, TCRdb's TRBD1 call cannot be checked. The CDR3 is made up of 15 amino acids. The germline CDR1 and CDR2 sequences are SGHTA and FQGNSA. The CDR3 loop is CASSSQTGPNQPQHF. Variable domain in full (rest from reference TRBV7-2 and TRBJ1-5): GAGVSQSPSNKVTEKGKDVELRCDPISGHTALYWYRQSLGQGLEFLIYFQGNSAPDKSGLPSDRFSAERTGGSVSTLTIQRTQQEDSAVYLCASSSQTGPNQPQHFGDGTRLSIL.

The J gene is TRBJ2-3, the V gene TRBV7-9; TCRdb calls TRBD1, which cannot be checked without DNA. The CDR3 runs 16 residues. From germline, CDR1 is SEHNR and CDR2 FQNEAQ (reference sequence). CDR3 residues: CASSLVAGKGTDTQYF.

The V and J genes are TRBV7-8 and TRBJ2-3; TCRdb proposes TRBD2, but this gene call is untestable without DNA. The CDR3 sequence is 18 residues long. From germline, CDR1 is SGHVS and CDR2 FQNEAQ. CDR3 loop: CASSWTSGRGNRADTQYF.

The chain recombines TRBV2 with TRBJ2-7; checking the TCRdb D call of TRBD2 is not possible without DNA. This CDR3 contains 12 residues. Germline lookup yields CDR1 SNHLY and CDR2 FYNNEI. CDR3 loop: CASSTRSNEQYF.

CDR3 region: CASSFSLAGGPSGNEQFF. The genes are TRBV5-1 and TRBJ2-1; TCRdb proposes TRBD2, but this gene call is untestable without DNA. This CDR3 spans 18 amino acids. Germline V CDR1 and CDR2: SGHRS, YFSETQ.

The rearrangement links TRBV29-1 to TRBJ2-6; no DNA is available, so the TRBD1 call from TCRdb remains unchecked. CDR1 SQVTM and CDR2 ANQGSEA come from the germline V gene. The CDR3 has 15 amino acids. The CDR3 sequence is CSVESGGPGANVLTF.